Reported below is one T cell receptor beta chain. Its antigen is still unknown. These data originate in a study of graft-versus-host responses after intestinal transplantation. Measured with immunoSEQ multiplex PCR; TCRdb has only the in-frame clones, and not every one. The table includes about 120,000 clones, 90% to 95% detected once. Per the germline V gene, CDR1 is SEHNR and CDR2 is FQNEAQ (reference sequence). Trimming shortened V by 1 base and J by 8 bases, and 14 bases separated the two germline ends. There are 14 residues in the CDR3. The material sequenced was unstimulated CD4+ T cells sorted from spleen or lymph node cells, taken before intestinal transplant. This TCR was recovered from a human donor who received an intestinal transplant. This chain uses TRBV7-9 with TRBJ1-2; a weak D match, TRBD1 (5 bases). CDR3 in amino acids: CASSLGDGLHGYTF. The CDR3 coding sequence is TGTGCCAGCAGCTTAGGGGACGGACTACACGGCTACACCTTC.